The T cell receptor (beta chain) described here comes from a study of glioma-infiltrating T cells. Background on the study: Samples included WHO grade II oligodendrogliomas or astrocytomas and initial-diagnosis grade IV glioblastomas. General study results and limits: Shared blood CDR3 signature motifs marked patients with low tissue-blood divergence.

Using RNA template, CDR3s of TCR alpha and beta were amplified with iRepertoire arm-PCR. Tissue mRNA or PBMC total RNA, 100-400 ng, went into one-step reverse transcription and amplification. From the multiplex PCR reads, TCRdb called clonotypes with MiXCR, one entry per CDR3 protein. Of 300,000 to 450,000 distinct CDR3 sequences in the sample, about 40% were seen once. Trimming left V 7 bases short and J 1 base short, with 16 bases between. Per the germline V gene, CDR1 is SQVTM and CDR2 is ANQGSEA. The CDR3 has 14 residues. For this clonotype: Its antigen is unknown.

J is TRBJ1-1 and V is TRBV29-1, with a possible D match to TRBD1 (6 bases). The receptor was isolated from a human donor with low-grade glioma or glioblastoma, undergoing nonglioma brain surgery, or in good health (not recorded which). The sequencing sample was made of glioma tissue, nonneoplastic brain tissue, or PBMCs (not recorded which). The CDR3 region has the DNA TGCAGCGCTAGCCATAACAGGGCGAACACTGAAGCTTTCTTT. Its protein product is CSASHNRANTEAFF.